A selection of T cell receptor beta chains follows, all from one sample in a study of blood T cell repertoires in COVID-19. Sequencing was performed with immunoSEQ multiplex PCR; in TCRdb, only in-frame clones are kept and a portion is missing. Of a few hundred thousand clones listed, 70% to 90% are singletons. Sequenced input: PBMCs or T cells enriched from blood (not recorded which). These TCRs come from a woman aged 25 to 39 who had recovered from COVID-19. CDR3s include the opening cysteine and the closing phenylalanine or tryptophan. The D gene is left open where the match is weak. Clone size is shown for a subset of rows, as once, few, many or a class of expanded clone.

j_call | d_call | v_call | clone_size | cdr3_aa | cdr3_nt
TRBJ1-1 | TRBD1 | TRBV3-1/TRBV3-2 | NA | CASSQDLEGAKTEAFF | TGTGCCAGCAGCCAAGATCTAGAGGGGGCGAAAACTGAAGCTTTCTTT
TRBJ2-3 | TRBD2 | TRBV18 | NA | CASSPPTASGRGDTQYF | TGTGCCAGCTCACCACCAACGGCTAGCGGGAGAGGTGATACGCAGTATTTT
TRBJ2-7 | NA | TRBV7-9 | NA | CASSLDRASYEQYF | TGTGCCAGCAGCTTAGACAGGGCCTCCTACGAGCAGTACTTC
TRBJ2-2 | TRBD1 | TRBV6-5 | NA | CASMDRGTGELFF | TGTGCCAGCATGGACAGGGGGACCGGGGAGCTGTTTTTT
TRBJ2-1 | TRBD1 | TRBV5-1 | NA | CASSEDRFHSYNEQFF | TGCGCCAGCAGCGAGGACAGGTTCCACTCCTACAATGAGCAGTTCTTC
TRBJ2-1 | NA | TRBV10-1 | once | CASSGTVVNEQFF | TGCGCCAGCAGTGGTACGGTCGTCAATGAGCAGTTCTTC
TRBJ2-7 | NA | TRBV10-2 | NA | CASRNRDSYEQYF | TGCGCCAGCAGAAACAGGGACTCCTACGAGCAGTACTTC
TRBJ1-1 | NA | TRBV11-2 | once | CASSLRRSEAFF | TGTGCCAGCAGCTTGCGGAGAAGTGAAGCTTTCTTT
TRBJ1-2 | TRBD1 | TRBV29-1 | NA | CSVEDRGQGNYGYTF | TGCAGCGTTGAAGATAGGGGACAGGGGAACTATGGCTACACCTTC
TRBJ2-5 | NA | TRBV5-4 | NA | CASTRLLSGETQYF | TGTGCCAGCACCCGACTACTCTCGGGGGAGACCCAGTACTTC
TRBJ2-1 | TRBD2 | TRBV30 | NA | CAWSRLAGGNEQFF | TGTGCCTGGAGTAGACTAGCGGGAGGGAATGAGCAGTTCTTC
TRBJ2-1 | TRBD2 | TRBV27 | NA | CASSLSGLANNEQFF | TGTGCCAGCAGTCTATCGGGACTAGCTAACAATGAGCAGTTCTTC
TRBJ1-5 | NA | TRBV10-2 | few | CASSPVSQPQHF | TGCGCCAGCTCCCCTGTCTCCCAGCCCCAGCATTTT
TRBJ2-2 | NA | TRBV7-8 | NA | CASSLVRRGRDTGELFF | TGTGCCAGCAGCTTAGTCCGGCGGGGGCGAGACACCGGGGAGCTGTTTTTT
TRBJ2-3 | TRBD1 | TRBV4-1 | NA | CASSTGVWPDTQYF | TGCGCCAGCAGCACAGGGGTATGGCCAGATACGCAGTATTTT
TRBJ1-2 | NA | TRBV28 | NA | CASRVEGLTNYGYTF | TGTGCCAGCAGGGTAGAGGGACTGACTAACTATGGCTACACCTTC
TRBJ1-6 | TRBD1 | TRBV18 | few | CASSPGTDNSPLHF | TGTGCCAGCTCACCAGGGACAGATAATTCACCCCTCCACTTT
TRBJ1-2 | TRBD1 | TRBV7-6 | once | CASSPHRDRVLGYTF | TGTGCCAGCAGTCCTCATCGCGACAGGGTCCTTGGCTACACCTTC
TRBJ2-3 | TRBD2 | TRBV3-1/TRBV3-2 | NA | CASSLAISGGGTDTQYF | TGTGCCAGCAGCCTTGCGATTAGCGGGGGGGGCACAGATACGCAGTATTTT
TRBJ1-1 | NA | TRBV28 | NA | CASSLLGAGRTEAFF | TGTGCCAGCAGTTTATTGGGGGCCGGGAGGACTGAAGCTTTCTTT
TRBJ1-5 | NA | TRBV2 | NA | CASTGTYSNQPQHF | TGTGCCAGCACTGGGACTTATAGCAATCAGCCCCAGCATTTT
TRBJ2-1 | TRBD2 | TRBV19 | NA | CASTHRPLAGANEQFF | TGTGCCAGTACCCACCGCCCCCTAGCGGGGGCCAATGAGCAGTTCTTC
TRBJ1-3 | TRBD1 | TRBV19 | NA | CASRPGTGAGNTIYF | TGTGCCAGTAGACCGGGGACAGGGGCAGGAAACACCATATATTTT
TRBJ1-4 | TRBD1 | TRBV7-9 | NA | CASSLPGQGREKLFF | TGTGCCAGCAGCCTTCCGGGACAGGGTAGAGAAAAACTGTTTTTT
TRBJ1-1 | TRBD1 | TRBV11-1 | NA | CASSLEDRAGTEAFF | TGTGCCAGCAGCCTCGAGGACAGGGCGGGCACTGAAGCTTTCTTT
TRBJ2-2 | TRBD1 | TRBV6-6 | NA | CASRDSGTGNTGELFF | TGTGCCAGCAGGGACAGTGGGACAGGGAACACCGGGGAGCTGTTTTTT